This T cell receptor (beta chain) emerged from a study of cytomegalovirus exposure and HLA in healthy donors. Study-wide background: The 120 or so validation repertoires were reported in a later analysis to have been generated on the same platform as the approximately 700 first-cohort repertoires. General observations from the study: The classifier reportedly diagnosed cytomegalovirus status with high sensitivity and specificity.

A note on this clone: No antigen is known for it.

Germline loops: CDR1 SGHKS, CDR2 YYEKEE (reference sequence). This CDR3 has 14 residues. Trimming cost V 1 base and J 4 bases, with 9 bases left between them. Profiled with immunoSEQ multiplex PCR; TCRdb holds only in-frame clones, not every one. The sample has about 150,000 clones; roughly 93% are singletons. This chain links TRBV5-5 with TRBJ1-5; possibly TRBD1 for D (5 bases). Source material: PBMCs. This receptor was taken from a young man in good health and CMV-seropositive. The CDR3 sequence is CASSLNRNNQPQHF. CDR3 nucleotide sequence: TGTGCCAGCAGCTTGAACAGGAATAATCAGCCCCAGCATTTT.